This TCR beta chain appears in the sequencing data of a study of shared clonotypes between healthy human individuals. Study in general: CD4 naive and CD4 memory each took three plates per donor, while CD8 naive took two and CD8 memory one.

Whole-study findings and limits: Against clonotypes common to all four donors, non-shared ones had lower generation probabilities. Generally, naive subsets came out with larger estimated richness than memory subsets.

Note on this clone: Its cognate antigen is unknown.

CDR1 is SGHAT and CDR2 is FQDESV in the germline V gene (reference sequence). V was clipped by 3 bases and J by 5 bases, with 8 bases between them. This CDR3 region has 13 residues. Profiling relied on immunoSEQ multiplex PCR, and the TCRdb table lists in-frame clones only, not all of them. The data contain around 2.1 million clones, more than 90% of them singletons. The sample taken for sequencing was naive CD4+ T cells sorted from blood. Regarding subset: CD45RA+ positively selected. The sequence came from a man aged 18 to 29 in good health. V is TRBV11-1 and J is TRBJ1-5; D is uncertain. The CDR3 protein is CASSLGRDQPQHF. In nucleotides, the CDR3 is TGTGCCAGCAGCTTGGGTCGAGATCAGCCCCAGCATTTT. Full variable domain (missing parts from reference TRBV11-1 and TRBJ1-5): EAEVAQSPRYKITEKSQAVAFWCDPISGHATLYWYRQILGQGPELLVQFQDESVVDDSQLPKDRFSAERLKGVDSTLKIQPAELGDSAMYLCASSLGRDQPQHFGDGTRLSIL.